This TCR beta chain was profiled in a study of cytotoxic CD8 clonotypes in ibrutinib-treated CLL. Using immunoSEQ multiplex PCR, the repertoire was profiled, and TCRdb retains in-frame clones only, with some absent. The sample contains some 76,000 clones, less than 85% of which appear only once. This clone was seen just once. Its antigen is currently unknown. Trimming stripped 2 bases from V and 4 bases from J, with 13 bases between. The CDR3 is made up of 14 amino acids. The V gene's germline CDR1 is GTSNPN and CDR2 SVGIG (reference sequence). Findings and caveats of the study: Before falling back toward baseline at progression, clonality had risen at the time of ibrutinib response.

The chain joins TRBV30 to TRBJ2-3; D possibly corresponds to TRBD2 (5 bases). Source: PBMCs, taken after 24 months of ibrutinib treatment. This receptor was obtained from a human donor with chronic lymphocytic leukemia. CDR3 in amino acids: CAWSIGTEADTQYF. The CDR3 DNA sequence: TGTGCCTGGAGTATTGGTACGGAGGCAGATACGCAGTATTTT. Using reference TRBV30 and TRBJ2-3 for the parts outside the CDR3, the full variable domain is SQTIHQWPATLVQPVGSPLSLECTVEGTSNPNLYWYRQAAGRGLQLLFYSVGIGQISSEVPQNLSASRPQDRQFILSSKKLLLSDSGFYLCAWSIGTEADTQYFGPGTRLTVL.